The 11 T cell receptor beta chains below all came from one sample that was sequenced in a study of blood T cell repertoires in COVID-19 (dated by TCRdb to 2019 to 2021). Receptors were amplified or captured by the immunoSEQ multiplex PCR assay. This immuneACCESS table, as held by TCRdb, lists in-frame sequences with V and J called but not all clones. Of the missing ones, under half trace to an unresolved V gene in checked studies; the others have no known cause. The sample table holds some 260,000 clones, of which around 87% were seen once. Clones ranked in the top ten supply about 6.9% of the sample. The sequenced sample was PBMCs or T cells enriched from blood (not recorded which). The receptors derive from a woman aged 25-40 years with acute COVID-19.

The rearrangement links TRBV5-1 to TRBJ2-7, with D possibly TRBD1 on 5 matching bases. Germline V CDR1 and CDR2: SGHRS, YFSETQ. The V and J ends lost 4 bases and 2 bases respectively, with 13 bases between them. The CDR3 length is 14 residues. The CDR3: CASSPGQTAYEQYF. Written as DNA, the CDR3 is TGCGCCAGCAGCCCCGGACAAACGGCCTACGAGCAGTACTTC.

This chain uses TRBV28 with TRBJ1-3; 10 bases match TRBD1. This CDR3 is 16 amino acids long. Germline values: CDR1 MDHEN, CDR2 SYDVKM. V was clipped by 6 bases and J by 2 bases; unmatched bases: 7. CDR3 coding DNA: TGTGCCAGCAGCTTTCGACAGGGGGCGCCTGGAAACACCATATATTTT. Amino acids: CASSFRQGAPGNTIYF.

V and J are TRBV7-3 and TRBJ2-3; 10 nucleotides agree with TRBD1. This CDR3 is built from 12 residues. V was clipped by 4 bases and J by 9 bases; unmatched bases: 1. Germline V lookup: CDR1 SGHTA, CDR2 FQGTGA. CDR3 nucleotides: TGTGCCAGCAGCTCGACAGGGGGCACGCAGTATTTT. Its protein product is CASSSTGGTQYF.

CDR3: CATGDHTDTQYF. CDR3 sequence (DNA): TGTGCCACAGGAGACCACACAGATACGCAGTATTTT. The rearrangement joins TRBV24-1 to TRBJ2-3; the D is unclear. V lost 10 bases and J 2 bases, leaving 9 bases between the germline ends. CDR3 length: 12 amino acids. Germline V gene sequence: CDR1 KGHDR, CDR2 SFDVKD.

The CDR3 DNA sequence: TGTGCCAGCAAGCTTCTAATGGGAGCGGGTCGGCGGGAGGGCCCAGCAGATACGCAGTATTTT. Its translation is CASKLLMGAGRREGPADTQYF. The chain carries TRBV27 and TRBJ2-3, with 9 bases that match TRBD2. The CDR3 consists of 21 residues. Trimming at V came to 7 bases and at J to 4 bases, leaving 27 bases not matched to a gene. Per the germline V gene, CDR1 is MNHEY and CDR2 is SMNVEV (reference sequence).

The genes are TRBV6-5 and TRBJ2-7; D is ambiguous. The CDR3 has 16 residues. Germline V gene sequence: CDR1 MNHEY, CDR2 SVGAGI. Deletions cut 0 bases from V and 6 bases from J, with 18 bases between. The CDR3 DNA reads as TGTGCCAGCAGTTACTCTCGCGGATCCGCGTCCCGCGAGCAGTACTTC. Protein: CASSYSRGSASREQYF.

The rearrangement uses TRBV14 and TRBJ1-2; TRBD1 is a possible D gene (5 bases). Per the germline V gene, CDR1 is SGHDN and CDR2 is FVKESK. The V and J ends lost 1 base and 6 bases respectively, with 12 bases between them. The CDR3 spans 14 residues. This CDR3 is CASSQGVRVHGYTF. DNA of the CDR3: TGTGCCAGCAGCCAAGGGGTCAGGGTGCATGGCTACACCTTC.

The chain employs TRBV28 and TRBJ1-1; no clear D gene. Trimming removed 7 bases from V and 10 bases from J, with 13 bases in between. The CDR3 has 11 amino acids. Germline CDR1 MDHEN, CDR2 SYDVKM. CDR3: CASTTGRVAFF. The CDR3 coding sequence is TGTGCCAGCACCACGGGGAGGGTAGCTTTCTTT.

V and J are TRBV6-5 and TRBJ2-7; D unclear. Germline-derived CDR1 and CDR2 are MNHEY and SVGAGI. The CDR3 has 14 amino acids. V was trimmed by 7 bases and J by 0 bases, leaving 13 bases between them. Here the CDR3 DNA reads TGTGCCAGCAAAGGCGCGGCCAACTCCTACGAGCAGTACTTC. It encodes CASKGAANSYEQYF.

In this sample, this clone turned up once. The chain combines TRBV28 with TRBJ1-3, with 8 bases matching TRBD1. Looked up from germline, CDR1 is MDHEN and CDR2 is SYDVKM. This CDR3 is 15 amino acids long. The V gene end was trimmed by 4 bases and the J gene end by 5 bases; junction bases not matched to a gene: 7. CDR3: CASSSSGGFRNTIYF. The CDR3 DNA reads TGTGCCAGCAGTTCGTCAGGGGGCTTTAGAAACACCATATATTTT.

V is TRBV2 and J is TRBJ2-2; TRBD1 aligns across 8 bases. Germline lookup yields CDR1 SNHLY and CDR2 FYNNEI. The CDR3 consists of 17 residues. V gave up 5 bases and J gave up 6 bases; unmatched junction bases: 14. The CDR3 sequence: CASSPIETGVEAGELFF. CDR3 nucleotides: TGTGCCAGCAGTCCCATCGAGACAGGGGTAGAGGCCGGGGAGCTGTTTTTT.